The 7 T cell receptor beta chains given below trace back to one sample, sequenced in a study of blood T cell repertoires in COVID-19. Generated by immunoSEQ multiplex PCR, the TCRdb table keeps only in-frame clones and is missing some. Here the sample spans about 33,000 clones, 80% to 90% being singletons. Sequencing used peripheral blood. The receptors derive from a woman of 80 years or more with active or convalescent COVID-19.

The chain couples TRBV5-6 to TRBJ1-5; the D gene is possibly TRBD1 (6 bases). The CDR3 is 14 amino acids. Trimming left V 4 bases short and J 7 bases short, with 15 bases between. Germline CDR1 reads SGHDT; CDR2 reads YYEEEE. The CDR3 is CASSGGGRVQPQHF. The CDR3 DNA is TGTGCCAGCAGCGGCGGGGGCCGGGTGCAGCCCCAGCATTTT.

The chain carries TRBV7-9 and TRBJ1-6; 7 bases are shared with TRBD1. CDR1 SEHNR and CDR2 FQNEAQ come from the germline V gene (reference sequence). After removal of 5 bases from V and 9 bases from J, the junction contained 1 base not matched to a gene. CDR3 length: 12 amino acids. CDR3 coding DNA: TGTGCCAGCAGCGACAGGGTTTCACCCCTCCACTTT. Its protein is CASSDRVSPLHF.

This rearrangement joins TRBV3-1 (or the pseudogene TRBV3-2) to TRBJ2-7, with unresolved D. In germline, CDR1 is LGHDT, CDR2 YNNKEL (reference sequence). The V and J ends lost 2 bases and 9 bases respectively, with 14 bases between them. The CDR3 spans 13 residues. This chain's CDR3 is CASSQRPVVVQYF. CDR3 nucleotide sequence: TGTGCCAGCAGCCAACGCCCGGTGGTAGTGCAGTACTTC.

This clone occurred once. This rearrangement joins TRBV6-5 to TRBJ1-2, with 8 bases identical to TRBD1. V shed 6 bases, J shed 6 bases, and the junction held 3 bases outside the gene matches. Germline CDR1 and CDR2: MNHEY and SVGAGI. The CDR3 is made up of 12 amino acids. CDR3 in amino acids: CASRDRVDGYTF. CDR3 nucleotide sequence: TGTGCCAGCAGGGACAGGGTGGATGGCTACACCTTC.

The J gene is TRBJ2-3, the V gene TRBV6-8; 14 nucleotides line up with TRBD2. The CDR3 loop spans 18 amino acids. The germline gives CDR1 MNHGY, CDR2 SAAAGT. With 10 bases clipped from V and 5 bases from J, the junction kept 17 bases outside the gene matches. CDR3 DNA sequence: TGTGCCAAAAAAAAACCCCGACTAGCGGGGGGGCCGAGAGATACGCAGTATTTT. Protein product: CAKKKPRLAGGPRDTQYF.

This chain connects TRBV9 to TRBJ2-1, with TRBD2 as a possible D gene (6 bases). The V gene's germline CDR1 is SGDLS and CDR2 YYNGEE. This CDR3 is built from 13 residues. V dropped 0 bases and J dropped 7 bases, with 8 bases sitting between them. The CDR3 DNA follows: TGTGCCAGCAGCGTAGTAGGGAGGAATGAGCAGTTCTTC. This gives the protein CASSVVGRNEQFF.

The chain couples TRBV19 to TRBJ1-5; 7 bases are shared with TRBD1. V lost 6 bases and J lost 2; bases outside the gene matches: 7. The CDR3 sequence is 15 residues long. Germline lookup yields CDR1 LNHDA and CDR2 SQIVND (reference sequence). CDR3: CASRESGQGNQPQHF. CDR3 sequence (DNA): TGTGCCAGTAGGGAATCCGGACAGGGCAATCAGCCCCAGCATTTT.